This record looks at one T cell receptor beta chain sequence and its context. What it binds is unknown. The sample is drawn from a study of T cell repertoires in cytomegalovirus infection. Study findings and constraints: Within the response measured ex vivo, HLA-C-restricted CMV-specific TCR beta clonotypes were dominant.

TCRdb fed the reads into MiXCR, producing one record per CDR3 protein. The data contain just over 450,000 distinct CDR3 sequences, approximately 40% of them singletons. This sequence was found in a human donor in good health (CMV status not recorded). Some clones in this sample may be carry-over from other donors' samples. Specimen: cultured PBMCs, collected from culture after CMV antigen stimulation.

The CDR3 loop is CASSFRLRTDTQYF. In nucleotides, the CDR3 is TGTGCCAGCAGCTTCAGGCTTCGCACAGATACGCAGTATTTT. The V call is TRBV7-2, the J call TRBJ2-3; D ambiguous. Germline V lookup: CDR1 SGHTA, CDR2 FQGNSA. V lost 3 bases, J lost 1 base, and 8 bases lay in between. The CDR3 has 14 amino acids.